This TCR beta chain derives from a study of shared clonotypes between healthy human individuals. For this clone: Its antigen is not identified.

TCRdb keeps only in-frame clones here, not all; method: immunoSEQ multiplex PCR. This sample carries some 1,900,000 clones, just under 95% of them seen once, and the ten largest clones take around 1%. V shed 4 bases and J shed 1 base, with 8 bases lying between them. Germline V gives CDR1 ENHRY, CDR2 SYGVKD. The CDR3 is made up of 13 amino acids. The naive CD8 population came from CD45RO-negative cells selected for CCR7, without terminally differentiated effector memory CD45RA+ cells. Those who donated were healthy HIV-negative adults, with no recent acute infections or vaccinations reported. Points from the study as a whole: Sampling covered nothing but blood. Tissue TCR repertoires likely differ from those found in blood. Inspection by rarefaction showed sorted-subset sequencing to be incomplete despite large depth.

This TCR came from a man aged 18 to 35 in good health. The gene calls are TRBV10-3 and TRBJ2-7; the D is unclear. The sequencing input was naive CD8+ T cells sorted from blood. Written as DNA, the CDR3 is TGTGCCATCAGTGCAGCAGAATCCTACGAGCAGTACTTC. Protein product: CAISAAESYEQYF.